The clone carrying this TCR beta chain was picked up many times. Molecular barcoded adaptors covering alpha/delta and beta/gamma chains were used on roughly 400 ng RNA. TCRdb passed the reads through MiXCR, listing each CDR3 protein once. The table records around 130,000 distinct CDR3 sequences, 13% of them present only once. This entry is derived from a study of read filtering for tumor transcriptome and immune sequencing. Study-wide context: Transcriptome libraries were built from DNase-treated RNA. Per sample, TCR-region reads ranged about 4 to 10.27 million by IR-seq, roughly 75 to 1,400 by RNA-seq.

The sequence came from a donor at least 40 years old with multiple myeloma. The sample taken for sequencing was a population of CD138-negative cells sorted from bone marrow.

CDR3 loop: CSASDSTPVEQYF. DNA for the CDR3: TGCAGTGCTAGCGACTCGACCCCGGTTGAGCAGTACTTC. The rearrangement links TRBV20-1 to TRBJ2-7, with D unresolved. The germline V and J ends were trimmed by 3 bases and 7 bases, with 16 bases remaining between them. CDR1 is DFQATT and CDR2 is SNEGSKA in the germline V gene (reference sequence). The CDR3 is made up of 13 amino acids.